The T cell receptor beta chain described here comes from a study of CD8 T cells in Susac syndrome. Study conclusions and caveats: The study's TCR sequencing and HLA analysis covered a relatively small number of individuals, and the study acknowledged this.

Reverse transcription of roughly 0.5 to 1 ug RNA was carried out with random hexamers. The method of amplification for TCR beta CDR3 was immunoSEQ multiplex PCR, covering 54 Vbeta and 13 Jbeta. TCRdb ran MiXCR on the immunoSEQ multiplex PCR reads and lists one entry per CDR3 protein. This sample has under 200,000 distinct CDR3 sequences, with roughly 95% found just once. Trimming cost V 1 base and J 8 bases, with 5 bases left between them. Germline CDR1 and CDR2: LGHDT and YNNKEL (reference sequence). CDR3 size: 11 residues. This clonotype was recorded once. Its antigen is not known. CD8+ and CD4+ T cells from blood underwent TCR beta sequencing, which was carried out in a high-throughput format.

The receptor comes from a human donor with multiple sclerosis. The sample was CD8+ T cells from PBMCs. The rearrangement uses TRBV3-1 and TRBJ1-2; D is uncertain. CDR3 in amino acids: CASSQGVGYTF. The DNA of the CDR3 is TGTGCCAGCAGCCAAGGGGTCGGCTACACCTTC.